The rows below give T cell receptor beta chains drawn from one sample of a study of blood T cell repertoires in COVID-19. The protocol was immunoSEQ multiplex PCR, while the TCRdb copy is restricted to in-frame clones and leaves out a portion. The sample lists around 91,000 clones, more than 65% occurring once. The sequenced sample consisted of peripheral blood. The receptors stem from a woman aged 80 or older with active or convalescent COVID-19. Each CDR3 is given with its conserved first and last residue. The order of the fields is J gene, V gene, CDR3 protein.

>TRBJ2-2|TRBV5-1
CASSLAPGGTGELFF
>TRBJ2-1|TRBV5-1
CASSHPGQGVREQFF
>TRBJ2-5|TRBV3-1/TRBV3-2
CASSQGLPGLEETQYF
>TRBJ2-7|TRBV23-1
CARGQGANWGSEQYF
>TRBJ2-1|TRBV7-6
CASSLRREGHEQFF
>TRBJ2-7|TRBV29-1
CSVGSNEGFGSYEQYF
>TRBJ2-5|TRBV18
CASSPQAGVQETQYF
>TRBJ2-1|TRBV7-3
CASSQTSYSSNEQFF
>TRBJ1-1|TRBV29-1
CSVGYGGPTEAFF
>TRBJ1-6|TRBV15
CATSRASGTGNSPLHF
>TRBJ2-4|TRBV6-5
CASISLSGTKNIQYF
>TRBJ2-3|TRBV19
CASSIQGWNTDTQYF
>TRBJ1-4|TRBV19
CASKRTGGEKLFF
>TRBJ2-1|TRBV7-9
CASSLGVSRNEQFF
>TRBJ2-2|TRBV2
CASRDRGTGELFF
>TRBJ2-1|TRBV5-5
CASSLETSFYNEQFF
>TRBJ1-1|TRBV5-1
CASSHQGTEAFF
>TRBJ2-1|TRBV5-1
CASSWTGFDEQFF
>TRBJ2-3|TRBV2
CASSRFTSGTDTQYF
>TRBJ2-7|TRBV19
CASSTGGAGVYEQYF
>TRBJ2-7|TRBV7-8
CASSNNPGTGTYEQYF
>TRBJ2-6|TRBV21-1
CASSKALSSGANVLTF
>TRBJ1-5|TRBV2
CASTGQGGQPQHF
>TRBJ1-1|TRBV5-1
CASSLLTQTTEAFF
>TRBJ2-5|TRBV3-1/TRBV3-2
CASSQMRETQYF
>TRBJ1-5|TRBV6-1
CASSQAAGQGNQPQHF